This T cell receptor beta chain was profiled in a study of shared clonotypes between healthy human individuals. Study outcomes and limitations: Compared with memory subsets, naive subsets generally had larger estimated richness.

As concerns this clone: No antigen is known for it.

Libraries were prepared by immunoSEQ multiplex PCR; TCRdb keeps only in-frame clonotypes and omits some of them. The sample yields under 1 million clones, over 90% seen once. It was CD45RO-negative cells, positively selected for CCR7, that made up naive CD8 cells, with terminally differentiated effector memory CD45RA+ cells excluded. This sequence was found in a man aged 25-45 years in good health. The specimen was naive CD8+ T cells sorted from blood.

The DNA of the CDR3 is TGTGCCAGCTCACCCACGGGATCAGCCCCCCACTACGAGCAGTACTTC. Its protein is CASSPTGSAPHYEQYF. The chain has TRBV18 and TRBJ2-7, with a weak D call TRBD2 (5 bases). CDR3 length equals 16 residues. Germline V CDR1 and CDR2: KGHSH, LQKENI. Between the trimmed V and J ends, which lost 3 bases and 3 bases, there was a span of 18 bases. Using reference TRBV18 and TRBJ2-7 for the parts outside the CDR3, the full variable domain is NAGVMQNPRHLVRRRGQEARLRCSPMKGHSHVYWYRQLPEEGLKFMVYLQKENIIDESGMPKERFSAEFPKEGPSILRIQQVVRGDSAAYFCASSPTGSAPHYEQYFGPGTRLTVT.